This T cell receptor (beta chain) is from a study of OX40 agonist ivuxolimab in advanced cancers. Study-level results: On average, a greater number of expanded clones characterised CD8+ T cells relative to CD4+. At doses 0.1 to 3.0 mg/kg, CD4+ and CD8+ clones expanded.

A word on this clone: Its antigen is currently unknown.

V shed 5 bases and J 0 bases; nucleotides not matched to a gene: 4. The germline gives CDR1 MNHEY, CDR2 SVGAGI. This CDR3 has 15 residues. The method was immunoSEQ multiplex PCR; TCRdb's version includes in-frame clones alone and lacks a portion of them. The sample records some 46,000 clones, roughly 90% being singletons. The sequence came from an adult with an advanced solid tumor such as melanoma, head and neck, liver or kidney cancer. The V and J genes are TRBV6-5 and TRBJ2-7; 10 nucleotides match TRBD2. The source material was CD4+ or CD8+ T cells sorted from blood, sampled in a trial of the OX40 agonist ivuxolimab. CDR3 DNA: TGTGCCAGCAGTGGTAGCGGGGGGCCCTCCTACGAGCAGTACTTC. Amino acid sequence: CASSGSGGPSYEQYF.